A single sample is the source of the 2 T cell receptor beta chains below, sequenced in a study of blood T cell repertoires in COVID-19. The table came from immunoSEQ multiplex PCR; TCRdb's copy has only in-frame clones and leaves some out. This repertoire shows fewer than 350,000 clones, roughly 89% found once; its top ten account for 9.5% to 10%. Source material: peripheral blood. These receptors originate from a man aged 30-40 years with COVID-19, enrolled during active disease.

This clone was picked up one time. This chain uses TRBV29-1 with TRBJ2-7; TRBD1 aligns across 10 bases. The CDR3 sequence is 12 residues long. The V and J ends lost 4 bases and 6 bases, in that order; junction bases with no gene match: 3. Germline V gene data show CDR1 as SQVTM and CDR2 as ANQGSEA. Here the CDR3 DNA reads TGCAGCGTTGTCGGGACAGGGGTCGAGCAGTACTTC. This encodes CSVVGTGVEQYF.

This chain connects TRBV3-1 (or the pseudogene TRBV3-2) to TRBJ1-1; D uncertain. Germline V gene data show CDR1 as LGHDT and CDR2 as YNNKEL (reference sequence). There are 14 residues in the CDR3. The V end lost 4 bases, the J end lost 2 bases, and 11 bases lay between the germline ends. CDR3 nucleotides: TGTGCCAGCAGCCCCTCCAACACAAACACTGAAGCTTTCTTT. Protein sequence: CASSPSNTNTEAFF.